Shown below are 5 T cell receptor beta chains from a single sample sequenced in a study of post-analysis software for immune sequencing data. Broader study findings: Several TRBV segments (TRBV5-6, TRBV5-1 and TRBV20-1 among them) occurred more frequently in patients than in controls.

The authors incorporated unique molecular identifiers into the TCR beta cDNA libraries. Via MiXCR, TCRdb re-called the PCR reads, giving one row per CDR3 protein. The sample lists some 240,000 distinct CDR3 sequences, roughly a third occurring once. Antigen specificity for these receptors is unknown. Sequenced sample: blood. The receptors were sampled from a girl between 10 and 17 years old with multiple sclerosis.

CDR3 region: CSARDPSGGAETQYF. The CDR3 DNA follows: TGCAGTGCTAGAGATCCTAGCGGGGGGGCGGAGACCCAGTACTTC. This chain connects TRBV20-1 to TRBJ2-5; the match to TRBD2 covers 12 bases. The CDR3 has 15 amino acids. J lost 5 bases, V lost 0 bases, and 4 bases had no gene match. Germline CDR1 DFQATT, CDR2 SNEGSKA (reference sequence).

The CDR3 here is CASSLAGQGAYEQYF. CDR3 nucleotides: TGTGCCAGCAGCCTCGCGGGACAGGGGGCCTACGAGCAGTACTTC. The chain employs TRBV7-2 and TRBJ2-7; 11 bases map to TRBD1. There are 15 residues in the CDR3. The V and J ends lost 5 bases and 2 bases, in that order; junction bases with no gene match: 5. Germline values: CDR1 SGHTA, CDR2 FQGNSA.

This rearrangement joins TRBV21-1 to TRBJ2-7; TRBD2 is the table's D call and was not checked against the DNA. TRBV21-1 represents a pseudogene. This CDR3 spans 13 amino acids. The CDR3: CASSKLREDEQYF. Written as DNA, the CDR3 is TGTGCCAGCAGCAAACTCCGGGAGGACGAGCAGTACTTC.

This clonotype was detected many times. The chain joins TRBV20-1 to TRBJ2-5, with D unresolved. The CDR3 extends over 14 amino acids. The ends were cut back, 1 base at V and 0 bases at J, with 9 bases in the middle. CDR1 and CDR2 from the germline V gene are DFQATT and SNEGSKA (reference sequence). The CDR3 DNA reads TGCAGTGCTAGAGTTTCGGTAAACCAAGAGACCCAGTACTTC. As protein: CSARVSVNQETQYF.

As to this clonotype: The junction shows a germline mismatch at one end, possibly a read error. The rearrangement links TRBV4-2 to TRBJ1-6; 8 nucleotides line up with TRBD1. Germline CDR1 is LGHNA and CDR2 is YNFKEQ. This CDR3 comprises 15 residues. The chain's CDR3 is CAGSNADRVGRPLHF. The CDR3 nucleotides read TGTGCCGGCAGCAACGCGGACAGGGTGGGTCGGCCCCTCCACTTT.